Each of the 29 T cell receptor beta chains below was sequenced from the same sample in a study of cytomegalovirus exposure and HLA in healthy donors. Primers: 60 Vbeta forward and 13 Jbeta reverse. Produced via immunoSEQ multiplex PCR; TCRdb's table is partial and in-frame only. The top ten hold roughly 9.7% of the sample, which has 80,000 to 100,000 clones, about 80% seen once. The sequenced sample consisted of PBMCs. All receptors come from a man between 18 and 35 years old in good health and CMV-seropositive.

The chain employs TRBV10-3 and TRBJ1-5; tentatively, D is TRBD1 (5 bases). Germline values: CDR1 ENHRY, CDR2 SYGVKD. The CDR3 is made up of 13 amino acids. V lost 4 bases and J 5 bases, leaving 9 bases between the germline ends. This chain's CDR3 is CAISGVGDQPQHF. CDR3 coding DNA: TGTGCCATCAGTGGGGTAGGGGATCAGCCCCAGCATTTT.

This chain links TRBV5-1 with TRBJ1-6; D is possibly TRBD1 (6 bases). The ends were cut back, 3 bases at V and 6 bases at J, with 10 bases in the middle. The CDR3 totals 14 residues. The germline V gene has CDR1 SGHRS and CDR2 YFSETQ. The CDR3 nucleotides read TGCGCCAGCAGCTCCGGACAGTCTAATTCACCCCTCCACTTT. Translated, it gives CASSSGQSNSPLHF.

This clone was seen only a few times. The chain has TRBV5-1 and TRBJ2-4, with TRBD1 as a possible D gene (5 bases). From germline, CDR1 is SGHRS and CDR2 YFSETQ. CDR3 length: 16 residues. V was pared by 4 bases and J by 0 bases, with 14 bases between. The CDR3 is CASSNTGTGAKNIQYF. In DNA, the CDR3 is TGCGCCAGCAGCAATACAGGAACGGGAGCCAAAAACATTCAGTACTTC.

V is TRBV7-2 and J is TRBJ1-5, with D unclear. From germline, CDR1 is SGHTA and CDR2 FQGNSA. The CDR3 totals 15 residues. The V end was cut by 3 bases, the J end by 5 bases, with 14 bases between. The CDR3 reads CASSFRPGFDQPQHF. The CDR3 nucleotides are TGTGCCAGCAGCTTTAGACCGGGGTTCGATCAGCCCCAGCATTTT.

CDR3: CASRDRDGYPETQYF. The CDR3 nucleotides read TGCGCCAGCAGAGACAGGGATGGATACCCAGAGACCCAGTACTTC. The chain employs TRBV10-1 and TRBJ2-5; 7 bases match TRBD1. The V and J ends lost 6 bases and 4 bases, in that order; junction bases with no gene match: 11. The CDR3 extends over 15 amino acids. Germline values: CDR1 WNHNN, CDR2 SYGVQD (reference sequence).

This clone was observed a single time. The genes are TRBV4-2 and TRBJ2-7; 9 nucleotides align to TRBD2. The CDR3 length is 15 residues. The germline V gene has CDR1 LGHNA and CDR2 YNFKEQ. Trimming at V came to 1 base and at J to 2 bases, leaving 3 bases not matched to a gene. This CDR3 reads CASSQASGIAYEQYF. CDR3 bases: TGTGCCAGCAGCCAAGCTAGCGGGATAGCCTACGAGCAGTACTTC.

The DNA of the CDR3 is TGTGCCAGCAGATTAAGACAGGGAACTGAAGCTTTCTTT. This gives the protein CASRLRQGTEAFF. The V and J genes are TRBV6-1 and TRBJ1-1; TRBD1 matches at 7 bases. Germline V lookup: CDR1 MNHNS, CDR2 SASEGT. The CDR3 has 13 residues. J was trimmed by 5 bases and V by 6 bases; bases with no gene match: 6.

The V gene is TRBV2, the J gene TRBJ2-3, with 11 nucleotides matching TRBD2. CDR3 length: 15 amino acids. Germline trimming cut 7 bases from V and 2 bases from J; bases unmatched to any gene: 5. Germline assignment: CDR1 SNHLY and CDR2 FYNNEI. The CDR3 DNA is TGTGCCAGCACCGGGACTAGCGGTTTCACAGATACGCAGTATTTT. As protein: CASTGTSGFTDTQYF.

This clone showed up just once. The chain employs TRBV7-9 and TRBJ2-7, with TRBD2 as a possible D gene (5 bases). The CDR3 totals 14 residues. V was trimmed by 7 bases and J by 4 bases, leaving 17 bases between them. CDR1 and CDR2 (germline): SEHNR, FQNEAQ (reference sequence). The CDR3 loop is CASTALGLGYEQYF. CDR3 bases: TGTGCCAGCACCGCCCTAGGACTTGGGTACGAGCAGTACTTC.

The J gene is TRBJ1-1, the V gene TRBV28; tentative D call: TRBD1 (5 bases). In germline, CDR1 is MDHEN, CDR2 SYDVKM. The CDR3 contains 16 residues. Trimming shortened V by 6 bases and J by 4 bases, and 21 bases separated the two germline ends. The CDR3 nucleotides are TGTGCCAGCAGCCGACGCGGGACCTCCCGGCCCACTGAAGCTTTCTTT. This translates into CASSRRGTSRPTEAFF.

The V and J genes are TRBV19 and TRBJ1-3, with D perhaps TRBD1 (6 bases). Germline lookup yields CDR1 LNHDA and CDR2 SQIVND (reference sequence). This CDR3 spans 14 amino acids. V was clipped by 5 bases and J by 7 bases, with 15 bases between them. CDR3 nucleotide sequence: TGTGCCAGTAGTCCCTCGACAGGCGGCAACACCATATATTTT. Residues: CASSPSTGGNTIYF.

This clone was observed once. Distinct nucleotide sequences in the sample also encode this CDR3. The gene calls are TRBV10-1 and TRBJ1-1, with TRBD1 matching 8 bases. Germline V gene data show CDR1 as WNHNN and CDR2 as SYGVQD (reference sequence). The length of the CDR3 is 13 residues. With V trimmed by 6 bases and J by 3 bases, 3 bases remained unmatched. The CDR3: CASRATGDTEAFF. As DNA, the CDR3 is TGCGCCAGCAGAGCGACAGGGGACACTGAAGCTTTCTTT.

CDR3 nucleotides: TGTGCCAGCAGCAAAACCGGGACAGGGGGTCTCGAGCAGTACTTC. It yields the protein CASSKTGTGGLEQYF. The chain carries TRBV5-4 and TRBJ2-7, with 11 bases aligning to TRBD1. Germline V gene lookup returns CDR1 SGHNT and CDR2 YYREEE (reference sequence). J was trimmed by 6 bases and V by 4 bases; bases with no gene match: 9. The length of the CDR3 is 15 residues.

The chain is built from TRBV28 and TRBJ1-4; D gene unclear. Germline CDR1 MDHEN, CDR2 SYDVKM. Trimming took 2 bases from V and 0 from J, leaving 7 bases between them. The CDR3 totals 15 residues. This CDR3 reads CASSLTVATNEKLFF. DNA for the CDR3: TGTGCCAGCAGTTTAACGGTAGCAACTAATGAAAAACTGTTTTTT.

The V gene is TRBV7-6, the J gene TRBJ2-1, with 8 bases identical to TRBD1. Germline V gene sequence: CDR1 SGHVS, CDR2 FNYEAQ. CDR3 length equals 17 residues. With V trimmed by 4 bases and J by 4 bases, 12 bases remained unmatched. The CDR3: CASSSRRDRTLYNEQFF. As DNA, the CDR3 is TGTGCCAGCAGCTCTCGGCGGGACAGGACCCTTTACAATGAGCAGTTCTTC.

The genes are TRBV30 and TRBJ2-7; 11 nucleotides line up with TRBD1. The V gene end was trimmed by 3 bases and the J gene end by 4 bases; junction bases not matched to a gene: 2. Germline CDR1 and CDR2: GTSNPN and SVGIG (reference sequence). The CDR3 sequence is 13 residues long. CDR3 nucleotide sequence: TGTGCCTGGAGAGGGACAGGGGGTTACGAGCAGTACTTC. Amino acid sequence: CAWRGTGGYEQYF.

The rearrangement links TRBV11-2 to TRBJ2-7; 14 bases align to TRBD2. Germline CDR1 is SGHAT and CDR2 is FQNNGV. This CDR3 region has 17 residues. Trimming cost V 4 bases and J 0 bases; bases outside gene matches: 5. The DNA of the CDR3 is TGTGCCAGCAGCTCCGGACTAGCGGGGGGATTCTCCTACGAGCAGTACTTC. This translates into CASSSGLAGGFSYEQYF. Combining the CDR3 with reference TRBV11-2 and TRBJ2-7 gives the whole variable domain EAGVAQSPRYKIIEKRQSVAFWCNPISGHATLYWYQQILGQGPKLLIQFQNNGVVDDSQLPKDRFSAERLKGVDSTLKIQPAKLEDSAVYLCASSSGLAGGFSYEQYFGPGTRLTVT.

This clone appeared a few times. The genes are TRBV10-1 and TRBJ1-2; perhaps TRBD1 as D (6 bases). The CDR3 loop spans 13 amino acids. Germline V gene sequence: CDR1 WNHNN, CDR2 SYGVQD (reference sequence). V gave up 3 bases and J gave up 3 bases, with 8 bases separating them. Written as DNA, the CDR3 is TGCGCCAGCAGTGACCACAGGGACTATGGCTACACCTTC. Its protein is CASSDHRDYGYTF.

CDR3 sequence: CASRPSGGAEDDYEQYF. The CDR3 region has the DNA TGTGCCAGCAGGCCCAGCGGGGGGGCCGAGGATGACTACGAGCAGTACTTC. This chain connects TRBV14 to TRBJ2-7, with 10 bases lining up with TRBD2. The CDR3 extends over 17 amino acids. The J segment lost 3 bases and the V segment lost 6 bases, leaving 14 bases of the junction unmatched. Germline CDR1 and CDR2: SGHDN and FVKESK.

This chain uses TRBV27 with TRBJ2-5; the match to TRBD1 covers 9 bases. Germline lookup yields CDR1 MNHEY and CDR2 SMNVEV (reference sequence). The CDR3 sequence is 14 residues long. Trimming at V came to 6 bases and at J to 4 bases, leaving 6 bases not matched to a gene. The CDR3 region is CASSFTGGLETQYF. For the CDR3, the DNA is TGTGCCAGCAGCTTCACAGGGGGCTTAGAGACCCAGTACTTC.

This chain connects TRBV18 to TRBJ1-5; no reliable D call. This CDR3 region has 13 residues. Germline-derived CDR1 and CDR2 are KGHSH and LQKENI. Trimming shortened V by 6 bases and J by 4 bases, and 10 bases separated the two germline ends. The CDR3 region is CASSPGVNQPQHF. The CDR3 nucleotides read TGTGCCAGCTCCCCCGGAGTGAATCAGCCCCAGCATTTT.

The CDR3 DNA follows: TGTGCCACAAAACCGGGACAGTATAATTCACCCCTCCACTTT. This translates into CATKPGQYNSPLHF. The chain has TRBV19 and TRBJ1-6, with TRBD1 matching 7 bases. This CDR3 is built from 14 residues. The junction had 7 bases not matched to a gene; V was cut back by 10 bases and J by 4 bases. Germline V lookup: CDR1 LNHDA, CDR2 SQIVND (reference sequence). Full variable domain (remainder filled in from reference TRBV19 and TRBJ1-6): DGGITQSPKYLFRKEGQNVTLSCEQNLNHDAMYWYRQDPGQGLRLIYYSQIVNDFQKGDIAEGYSVSREKKESFPLTVTSAQKNPTAFYLCATKPGQYNSPLHFGNGTRLTVT.

DNA of the CDR3: TGTGCCAGCAGTTTCTCCCGGAGGGGGCAGGGGTACGAGCAGTACTTC. Its protein product is CASSFSRRGQGYEQYF. The chain carries TRBV28 and TRBJ2-7; D is possibly TRBD1 (7 bases). CDR3 length equals 16 residues. Germline V gene data show CDR1 as MDHEN and CDR2 as SYDVKM. Trimming cost V 3 bases and J 4 bases, with 19 bases left between them.

The CDR3 coding sequence is TGCGCCAGCAGCCAAGAAGGATGGGACAGGGTACCCGGGGAGCTGTTTTTT. Residues: CASSQEGWDRVPGELFF. The V gene is TRBV4-1, the J gene TRBJ2-2, with 9 bases identical to TRBD1. This CDR3 is 17 amino acids long. V shed 0 bases, J shed 6 bases, and the junction held 8 bases outside the gene matches. Germline V gene data show CDR1 as MGHRA and CDR2 as YSYEKL.

The rearrangement joins TRBV5-1 to TRBJ2-1, with 7 bases lining up with TRBD1. Germline V gives CDR1 SGHRS, CDR2 YFSETQ. The CDR3 covers 16 residues. With 6 bases clipped from V and 0 bases from J, the junction kept 9 bases outside the gene matches. In nucleotides, the CDR3 is TGCGCCAGCATCCCCGGGACAGCCTTCTCCTACAATGAGCAGTTCTTC. Translated: CASIPGTAFSYNEQFF.

This clone occurred once. This chain uses TRBV5-1 with TRBJ1-2, with D maybe TRBD1 (6 bases). The germline CDR1 and CDR2 sequences are SGHRS and YFSETQ. The CDR3 is 14 amino acids. Trimming left V 0 bases short and J 6 bases short, with 12 bases between. In DNA, the CDR3 is TGCGCCAGCAGCTTGGCCACAGGGATGGATGGCTACACCTTC. Its translation is CASSLATGMDGYTF.

This chain uses TRBV7-9 with TRBJ2-5; 7 nucleotides align to TRBD2. The CDR3 extends over 14 amino acids. CDR1 and CDR2 from the germline V gene are SEHNR and FQNEAQ (reference sequence). After removal of 5 bases from V and 5 bases from J, the junction contained 8 bases not matched to a gene. As DNA, the CDR3 is TGTGCCAGCAGCCGCCTTTCTAGCGGTGAGACCCAGTACTTC. Its protein is CASSRLSSGETQYF.

Written as DNA, the CDR3 is TGTGCCAGCCCCCCGGCGGGGGGATATGGCTACACCTTC. Translating gives CASPPAGGYGYTF. V is TRBV6-1 and J is TRBJ1-2, with D possibly TRBD1 on 5 matching bases. Germline-derived CDR1 and CDR2 are MNHNS and SASEGT. This CDR3 spans 13 amino acids. The V end lost 8 bases, the J end lost 5 bases, and 15 bases lay between the germline ends.

This chain joins TRBV29-1 and TRBJ1-1; D might be TRBD1 (5 bases). The CDR3 has 13 residues. In germline, CDR1 is SQVTM, CDR2 ANQGSEA. V was pared by 6 bases and J by 1 base, with 12 bases between. The CDR3 nucleotides are TGCAGCGTCGGGGGAAATAGGAACACTGAAGCTTTCTTT. It is translated as CSVGGNRNTEAFF.